This T cell receptor (beta chain) was obtained from a study of T cell repertoires in cytomegalovirus infection. Across the whole study: Public TCR beta signatures indicated both CMV infection and matching HLA type. The study, taken as a whole, reports: Dominating the ex vivo response were TCR beta clonotypes that were CMV-specific and HLA-C-restricted.

A few counts support this clonotype. Its target is unknown. TCRdb reprocessed the reads via MiXCR and lists one record per CDR3 protein. The data contain roughly 230,000 distinct CDR3 sequences, around 12% of them singletons. Germline CDR1 is LNHDA and CDR2 is SQIVND (reference sequence). The length of the CDR3 is 16 residues. Trimming took off 3 bases at V and 2 bases at J, with 14 bases between the two ends. This TCR derives from a human donor in good health (CMV status not recorded). Some clones in this sample may be carry-over from other donors' samples. The sequenced sample was PBMCs. The gene calls are TRBV19 and TRBJ1-5; D gene uncertain. CDR3 DNA: TGTGCCAGTAGTATTCTTCCACAATCGGGCAATCAGCCCCAGCATTTT. This sequence encodes CASSILPQSGNQPQHF.